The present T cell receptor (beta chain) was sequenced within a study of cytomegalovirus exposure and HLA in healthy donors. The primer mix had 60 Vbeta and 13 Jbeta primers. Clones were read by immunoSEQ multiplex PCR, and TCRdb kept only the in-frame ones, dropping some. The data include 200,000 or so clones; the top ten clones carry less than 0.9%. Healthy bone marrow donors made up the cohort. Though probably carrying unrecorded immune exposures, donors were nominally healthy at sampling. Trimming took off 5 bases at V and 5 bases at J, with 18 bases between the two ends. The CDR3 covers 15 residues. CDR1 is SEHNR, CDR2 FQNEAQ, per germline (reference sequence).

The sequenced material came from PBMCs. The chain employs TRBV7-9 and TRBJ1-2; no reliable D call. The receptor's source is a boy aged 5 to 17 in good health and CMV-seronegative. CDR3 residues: CASSQTSTPSYGYTF. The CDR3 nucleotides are TGTGCCAGCAGCCAAACCTCGACTCCTTCTTATGGCTACACCTTC.